This T cell receptor beta chain is drawn from a study of T cells in Graves' hyperthyroidism and ophthalmopathy. Amplification of TCR beta CDR3 regions was performed using RNA transcripts as template. Researchers ran a first-round RT-PCR on the TCR CDR3 using the HTBI primer set. TCRdb called the multiplex PCR reads again in MiXCR, with one record for every CDR3 protein. The sample has around 720,000 distinct CDR3 sequences, about a third seen once. The CDR3 contains 13 residues. Germline values: CDR1 SNHLY, CDR2 FYNNEI. The rearrangement joins TRBV2 to TRBJ2-7; 10 bases agree with TRBD2. The J call may be mistaken, given a closer DNA end match to TRBJ2-1. This clonotype originated in a woman aged 40 to 50 with Graves' hyperthyroidism. The sample was blood. The chain's CDR3 is CASNPGTSDEQFF. For the CDR3, the DNA is TGTGCCAGCAACCCCGGGACTAGCGATGAGCAGTTCTTC.